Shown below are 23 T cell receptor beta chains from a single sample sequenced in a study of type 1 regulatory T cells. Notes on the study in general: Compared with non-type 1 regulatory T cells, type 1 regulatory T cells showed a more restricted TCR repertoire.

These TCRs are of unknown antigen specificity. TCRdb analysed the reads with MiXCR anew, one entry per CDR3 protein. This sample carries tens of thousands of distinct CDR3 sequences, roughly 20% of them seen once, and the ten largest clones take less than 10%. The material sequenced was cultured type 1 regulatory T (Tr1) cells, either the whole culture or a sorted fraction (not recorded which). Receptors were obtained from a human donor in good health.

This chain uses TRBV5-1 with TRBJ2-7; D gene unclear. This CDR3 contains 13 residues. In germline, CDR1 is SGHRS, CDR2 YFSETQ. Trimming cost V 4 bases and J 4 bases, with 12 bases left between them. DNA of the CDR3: TGCGCCAGCAGCCAAAGTGACGGTTACGAGCAGTACTTC. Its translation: CASSQSDGYEQYF.

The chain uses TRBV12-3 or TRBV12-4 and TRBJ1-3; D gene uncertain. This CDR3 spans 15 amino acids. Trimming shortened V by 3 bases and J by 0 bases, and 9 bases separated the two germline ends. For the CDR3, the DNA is TGTGCCAGCAGTTTCTCCGGACTCTCTGGAAACACCATATATTTT. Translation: CASSFSGLSGNTIYF.

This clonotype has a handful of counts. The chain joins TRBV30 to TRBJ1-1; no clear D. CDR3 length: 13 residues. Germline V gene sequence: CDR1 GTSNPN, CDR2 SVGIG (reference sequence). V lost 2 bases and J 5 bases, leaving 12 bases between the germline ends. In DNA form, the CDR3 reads TGTGCCTGGAGTAAGAGTCGCGGTACTGAAGCTTTCTTT. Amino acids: CAWSKSRGTEAFF.

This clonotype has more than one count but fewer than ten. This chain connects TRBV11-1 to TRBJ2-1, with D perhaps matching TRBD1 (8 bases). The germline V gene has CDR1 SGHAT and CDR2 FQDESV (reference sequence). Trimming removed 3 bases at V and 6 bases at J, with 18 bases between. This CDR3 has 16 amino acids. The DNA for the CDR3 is TGTGCCAGCAGCTTTGGGACAGGAGCGGGATTCAATGAGCAGTTCTTC. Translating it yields CASSFGTGAGFNEQFF.

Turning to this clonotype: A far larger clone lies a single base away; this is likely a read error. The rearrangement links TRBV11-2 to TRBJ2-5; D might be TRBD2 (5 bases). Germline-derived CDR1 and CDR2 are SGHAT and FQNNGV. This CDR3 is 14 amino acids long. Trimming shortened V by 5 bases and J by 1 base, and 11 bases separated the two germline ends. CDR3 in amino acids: CASSQQAGQETQYF. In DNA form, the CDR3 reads TGTGCCAGCAGCCAGCAGGCGGGCCAAGAGACCCAGTACTTC.

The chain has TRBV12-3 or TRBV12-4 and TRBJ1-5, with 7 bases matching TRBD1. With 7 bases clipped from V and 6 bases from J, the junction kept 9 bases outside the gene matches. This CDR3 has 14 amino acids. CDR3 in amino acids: CASTLDRVGQPQHF. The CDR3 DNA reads TGTGCCAGCACCCTCGACAGGGTCGGTCAGCCCCAGCATTTT.

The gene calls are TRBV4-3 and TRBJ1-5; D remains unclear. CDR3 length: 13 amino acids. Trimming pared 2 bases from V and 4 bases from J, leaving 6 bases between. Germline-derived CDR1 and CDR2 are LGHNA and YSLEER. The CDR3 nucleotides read TGCGCCAGCAGCCAACGACCAAATCAGCCCCAGCATTTT. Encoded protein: CASSQRPNQPQHF.

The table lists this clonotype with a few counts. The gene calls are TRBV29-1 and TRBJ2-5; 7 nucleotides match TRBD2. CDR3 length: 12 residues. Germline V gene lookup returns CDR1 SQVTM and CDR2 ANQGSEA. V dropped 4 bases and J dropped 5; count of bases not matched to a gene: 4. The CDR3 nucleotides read TGCAGCGTTGCCTCCGGGGGGGAGACCCAGTACTTC. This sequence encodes CSVASGGETQYF.

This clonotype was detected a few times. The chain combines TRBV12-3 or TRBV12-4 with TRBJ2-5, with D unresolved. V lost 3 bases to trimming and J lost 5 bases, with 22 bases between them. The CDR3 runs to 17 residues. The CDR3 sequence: CASSFGVIPEMRETQYF. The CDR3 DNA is TGTGCCAGCAGTTTTGGGGTGATACCGGAAATGAGGGAGACCCAGTACTTC.

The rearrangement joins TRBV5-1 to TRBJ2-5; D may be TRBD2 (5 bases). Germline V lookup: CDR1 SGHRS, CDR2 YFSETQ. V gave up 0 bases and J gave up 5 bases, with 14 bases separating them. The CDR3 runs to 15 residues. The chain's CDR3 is CASSLALASEETQYF. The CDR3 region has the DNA TGCGCCAGCAGCTTGGCTCTAGCTAGTGAGGAGACCCAGTACTTC.

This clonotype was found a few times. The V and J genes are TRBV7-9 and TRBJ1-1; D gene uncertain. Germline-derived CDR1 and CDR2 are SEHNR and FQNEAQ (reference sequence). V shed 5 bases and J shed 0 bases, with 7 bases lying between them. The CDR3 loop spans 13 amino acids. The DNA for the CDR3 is TGTGCCAGCAGCCCTCAGATGAACACTGAAGCTTTCTTT. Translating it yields CASSPQMNTEAFF.

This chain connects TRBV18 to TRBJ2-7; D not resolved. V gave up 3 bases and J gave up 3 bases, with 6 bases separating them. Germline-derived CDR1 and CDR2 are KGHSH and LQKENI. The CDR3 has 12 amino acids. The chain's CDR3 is CASSPIGYEQYF. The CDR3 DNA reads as TGTGCCAGCTCACCTATAGGCTACGAGCAGTACTTC.

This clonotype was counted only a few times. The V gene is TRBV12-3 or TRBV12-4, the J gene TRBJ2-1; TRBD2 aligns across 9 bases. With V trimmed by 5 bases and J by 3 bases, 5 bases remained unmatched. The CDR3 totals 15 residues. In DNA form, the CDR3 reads TGTGCCAGCAGTCCAACTAGCGGGCACTACAATGAGCAGTTCTTC. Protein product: CASSPTSGHYNEQFF.

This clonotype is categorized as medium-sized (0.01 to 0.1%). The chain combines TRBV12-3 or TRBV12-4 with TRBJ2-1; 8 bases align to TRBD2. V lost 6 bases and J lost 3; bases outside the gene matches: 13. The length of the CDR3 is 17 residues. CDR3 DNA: TGTGCCAGCAGGGGGGCCGGACTAGCTTGGGGCTACAATGAGCAGTTCTTC. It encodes CASRGAGLAWGYNEQFF.

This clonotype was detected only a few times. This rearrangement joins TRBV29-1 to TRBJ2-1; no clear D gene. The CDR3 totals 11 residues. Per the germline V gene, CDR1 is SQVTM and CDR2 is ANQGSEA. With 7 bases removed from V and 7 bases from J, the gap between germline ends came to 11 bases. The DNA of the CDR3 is TGCAGCGCTAAGGCAGGTAATGAGCAGTTCTTC. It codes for CSAKAGNEQFF.

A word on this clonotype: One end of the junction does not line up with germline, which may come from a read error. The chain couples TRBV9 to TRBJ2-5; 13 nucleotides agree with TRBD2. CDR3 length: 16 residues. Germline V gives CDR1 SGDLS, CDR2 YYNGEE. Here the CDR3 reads CASSPRTSGSEVTQYF. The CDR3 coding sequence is TGCGCCAGCAGCCCTAGGACTAGCGGGAGTGAGGTGACCCAGTACTTC.

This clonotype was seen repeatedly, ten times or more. The CDR3 reads CASSSRAGGPWIEQFF. CDR3 sequence (DNA): TGTGCCAGCAGTTCCCGAGCGGGAGGGCCTTGGATTGAGCAGTTCTTC. The V call is TRBV28, the J call TRBJ2-1; 10 bases line up with TRBD2. The germline CDR1 and CDR2 sequences are MDHEN and SYDVKM. J lost 9 bases, V lost 4 bases, and 12 bases had no gene match. The length of the CDR3 is 16 residues. Supplemented by reference TRBV28 and TRBJ2-1, the full variable domain reads DVKVTQSSRYLVKRTGEKVFLECVQDMDHENMFWYRQDPGLGLRLIYFSYDVKMKEKGDIPEGYSVSREKKERFSLILESASTNQTSMYLCASSSRAGGPWIEQFFGPGTRLTVL.

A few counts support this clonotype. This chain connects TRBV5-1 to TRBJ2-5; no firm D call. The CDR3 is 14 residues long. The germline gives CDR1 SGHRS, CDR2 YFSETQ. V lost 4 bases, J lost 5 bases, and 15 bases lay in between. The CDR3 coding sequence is TGCGCCAGCAGCCCCGGGTCTCCTGAGGAGACCCAGTACTTC. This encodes CASSPGSPEETQYF.

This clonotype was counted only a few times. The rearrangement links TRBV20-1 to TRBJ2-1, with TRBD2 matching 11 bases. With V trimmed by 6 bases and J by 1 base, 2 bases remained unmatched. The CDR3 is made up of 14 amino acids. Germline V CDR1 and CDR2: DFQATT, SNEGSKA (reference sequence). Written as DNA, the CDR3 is TGCAGTGCCAGACTAGCGGGGTCCTACAATGAGCAGTTCTTC. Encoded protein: CSARLAGSYNEQFF.

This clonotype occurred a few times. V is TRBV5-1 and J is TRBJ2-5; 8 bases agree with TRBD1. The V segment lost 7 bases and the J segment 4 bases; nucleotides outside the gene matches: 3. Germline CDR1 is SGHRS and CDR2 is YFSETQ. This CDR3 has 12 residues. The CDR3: CASSGGRETQYF. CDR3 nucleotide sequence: TGCGCCAGCTCAGGGGGCAGAGAGACCCAGTACTTC.

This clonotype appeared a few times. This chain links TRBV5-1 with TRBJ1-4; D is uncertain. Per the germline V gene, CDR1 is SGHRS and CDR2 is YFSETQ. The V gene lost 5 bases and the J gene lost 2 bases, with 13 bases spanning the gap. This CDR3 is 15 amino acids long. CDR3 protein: CASREGTVTNEKLFF. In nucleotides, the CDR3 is TGCGCCAGCAGAGAGGGTACGGTCACTAATGAAAAACTGTTTTTT.

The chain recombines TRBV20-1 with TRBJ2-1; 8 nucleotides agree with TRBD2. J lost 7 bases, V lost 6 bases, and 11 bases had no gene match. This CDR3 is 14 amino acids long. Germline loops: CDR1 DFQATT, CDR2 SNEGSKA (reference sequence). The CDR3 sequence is CSAPPWGGGNEQFF. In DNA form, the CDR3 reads TGCAGTGCCCCCCCCTGGGGCGGGGGGAATGAGCAGTTCTTC.

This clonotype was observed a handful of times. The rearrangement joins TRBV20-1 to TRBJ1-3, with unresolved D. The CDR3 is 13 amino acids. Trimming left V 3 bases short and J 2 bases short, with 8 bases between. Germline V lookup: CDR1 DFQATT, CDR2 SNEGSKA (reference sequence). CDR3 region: CSASTRAGNTIYF. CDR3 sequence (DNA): TGCAGTGCTAGTACACGGGCTGGAAACACCATATATTTT.